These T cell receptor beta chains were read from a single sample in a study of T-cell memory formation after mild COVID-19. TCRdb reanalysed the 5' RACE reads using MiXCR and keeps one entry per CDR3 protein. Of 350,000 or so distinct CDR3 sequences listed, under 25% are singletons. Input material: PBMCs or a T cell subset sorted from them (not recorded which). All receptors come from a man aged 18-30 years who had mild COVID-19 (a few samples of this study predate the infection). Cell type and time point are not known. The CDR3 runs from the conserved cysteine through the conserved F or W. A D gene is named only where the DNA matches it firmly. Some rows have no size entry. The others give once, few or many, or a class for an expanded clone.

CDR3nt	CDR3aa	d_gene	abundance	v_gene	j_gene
TGTGCCAGCAGCGTAGGGGGGACTAGCGAGGATACGCAGTATTTT	CASSVGGTSEDTQYF	TRBD2	NA	TRBV9	TRBJ2-3
TGTGCCAGCAGACGGGGGACTCAAGAGACCCAGTACTTC	CASRRGTQETQYF	NA	NA	TRBV2	TRBJ2-5
TGCGCCAGCAGCTTGACCATGACACCCCAAGAGACCCAGTACTTC	CASSLTMTPQETQYF	NA	NA	TRBV5-1	TRBJ2-5
TGTGCCAGCAGCCCAGGAATTGAATATGGCTACACCTTC	CASSPGIEYGYTF	NA	NA	TRBV11-2	TRBJ1-2
TGTGCCAGCAGCTTCGGGGCAGCTAATTCACCCCTCCACTTT	CASSFGAANSPLHF	NA	few	TRBV7-6	TRBJ1-6
TGCGCCAGCAGCCAAGAGGGAGGGATAAGGGTGTCTGGGGCCAACGTCCTGACTTTC	CASSQEGGIRVSGANVLTF	TRBD2	few	TRBV4-3	TRBJ2-6
TGCAGTGCTAGCCCAGATCTAGCCAAAAACATTCAGTACTTC	CSASPDLAKNIQYF	NA	NA	TRBV20-1	TRBJ2-4
TGTGCCAGCAGCCGACTGGGACAGGGCTACGAGCAGTACTTC	CASSRLGQGYEQYF	TRBD1	NA	TRBV6-5	TRBJ2-7
TGCGCCAGCAGCCCGGGACAAACGAACTACAATGAGCAGTTCTTC	CASSPGQTNYNEQFF	NA	NA	TRBV5-1	TRBJ2-1
TGTGCCAGCAGCCGGCGGGCTGGGGGCACAGATACGCAGTATTTT	CASSRRAGGTDTQYF	NA	NA	TRBV7-3	TRBJ2-3
TGTGCCACCAGTAGCTCGATTGGGGCCCAAGAGACCCAGTACTTC	CATSSSIGAQETQYF	NA	NA	TRBV24-1	TRBJ2-5